A selection of T cell receptor beta chains follows, all from one sample in a study of T cell repertoires in cytomegalovirus infection. These receptors' antigens are unknown. From the reads, TCRdb called clonotypes with MiXCR, one entry per CDR3 protein. This table holds over 250,000 distinct CDR3 sequences, 22% found once. Here the sequenced sample was cultured PBMCs, taken from culture after CMV antigen stimulation. The receptors come from a human donor in good health (CMV status not recorded). Some clones in this sample may be carry-over from other donors' samples. Each CDR3 is given with its conserved first and last residue. The D gene is left open where the match is weak. Not all rows give a size; the values are once, few, many and, for expanded clones, a class.

>.|TRBV7-2|.|TRBJ2-1
TGTGCCAGCAGCTTAGTTGCCAGGAACAATGAGCAGTTCTTC
CASSLVARNNEQFF
>few|TRBV23-1|.|TRBJ2-5
TGCGCCAGCAGTCAGGAGCCAATCCAAGAGACCCAGTACTTC
CASSQEPIQETQYF
>many|TRBV7-9|TRBD1|TRBJ2-5
TGTGCCAGCAGCTTCAGTGGGACAGCGAAACAAGAGACCCAGTACTTC
CASSFSGTAKQETQYF
>few|TRBV25-1|.|TRBJ1-3
TGTGCCAGCAGTGAGGCGGCCTCTGGAAACACCATATATTTT
CASSEAASGNTIYF
>.|TRBV20-1|TRBD2|TRBJ2-3
TGCAGTGCTAGATTAAGCGGGAGAGGGCCAGATACGCAGTATTTT
CSARLSGRGPDTQYF
>.|TRBV7-3|.|TRBJ2-3
TGTGCCAGCAGCCCCCGTGCCCGCACAGATACGCAGTATTTT
CASSPRARTDTQYF
>few|TRBV12-3/TRBV12-4|TRBD1|TRBJ1-5
TGTGCCAGCAGTCCTAGGGGGCATTGGCAGCCCCAGCATTTT
CASSPRGHWQPQHF
>few|TRBV7-6|TRBD2|TRBJ2-3
TGTGCCAGCAGCCCTCGGAGCGGGAGGAACCAAGATACGCAGTATTTT
CASSPRSGRNQDTQYF
>.|TRBV7-9|.|TRBJ2-7
TGTGCCAGCAGCTTAGAGAATCTCTACGAGCAGTACTTC
CASSLENLYEQYF
>medium-sized|TRBV7-9|TRBD1|TRBJ1-2
TGTGCCAGCAGCCTAGCGACAGGGGGCTACACCTTC
CASSLATGGYTF
>few|TRBV7-7|.|TRBJ2-1
TGTGCTAGCAGCTTCGGGCCGGACAATGAGCAGTTCTTC
CASSFGPDNEQFF
>.|TRBV28|TRBD2|TRBJ2-1
TGTGCCAGCAGTTCGGCCGGGACTAGCGGGAAGGGGGGATCCTACAATGAGCAGTTCTTC
CASSSAGTSGKGGSYNEQFF
>.|TRBV5-6|.|TRBJ1-1
TGTGCCAGCAGCTTGTTTGGACCGGCGAACACTGAAGCTTTCTTT
CASSLFGPANTEAFF
>.|TRBV5-8|.|TRBJ1-1
TGTGCTAGCAGCGTCCAGAGGGGTAAGGCCGCCCCGGCTTTCTTT
CASSVQRGKAAPAFF
>.|TRBV12-3/TRBV12-4|TRBD2|TRBJ2-1
TGTGCCAGCAGGGCGCGACGACTAGCGGGGTACAATGAGCAGTTCTTC
CASRARRLAGYNEQFF
>many|TRBV4-2|.|TRBJ2-3
TGTGCCAGCAGGCCTTCATTGGGGGATACGCAGTATTTT
CASRPSLGDTQYF
>many|TRBV6-5|.|TRBJ1-5
TGTGCCAGCAGTTACACAGGGAGAGGCCAGCCCCAGCATTTT
CASSYTGRGQPQHF
>.|TRBV6-6|.|TRBJ1-1
TGTGCCAGCAGTTTTTCCCGATCGAACACTGAAGCTTTCTTT
CASSFSRSNTEAFF
>.|TRBV5-4|.|TRBJ1-2
TGTGCCAGCAGCTTACAGGGAAACAACTATGGCTACACCTTC
CASSLQGNNYGYTF
>.|TRBV23-1|.|TRBJ2-1
TGCGCCAGCAGTCAAAGGACAGAAAGTGGGTACAATGAGCAGTTCTTC
CASSQRTESGYNEQFF
>once|TRBV27|.|TRBJ1-1
TGTGCCAGCAGGGACCTTTGGAACACTGAAGCTTTCTTT
CASRDLWNTEAFF
>few|TRBV5-4|.|TRBJ2-1
TGTGCCAGCAGCTTGGAAGGTACTAGGGGCAATGAGCAGTTCTTC
CASSLEGTRGNEQFF
>.|TRBV27|.|TRBJ2-5
TGTGCCAGCAGTCTGAGACGGTACCAAGAGACCCAGTACTTC
CASSLRRYQETQYF
>many|TRBV7-6|TRBD2|TRBJ2-3
TGTGCCAGCAGCTCTCGCGGGACTAGCGGGAGTTCAGATACGCAGTATTTT
CASSSRGTSGSSDTQYF
>many|TRBV7-2|TRBD2|TRBJ2-3
TGTGCCAGCACGTTCAATAGACTAGCGGCAGATACGCAGTATTTT
CASTFNRLAADTQYF
>few|TRBV4-1|TRBD1|TRBJ1-2
TGCGCCAGCAGCCAAGCTTGGACAGGGGTCTATGGCTACACCTTC
CASSQAWTGVYGYTF
>.|TRBV4-1|.|TRBJ2-6
TGCGCCAGCAGCCCCTTAGGGGGGCAGGGGCCAAGCTCTGGGGCCAACGTCCTGACTTTC
CASSPLGGQGPSSGANVLTF
>.|TRBV11-2|.|TRBJ1-4
TGTGCCAGCAGCCCAACAGGGCGGAACGAAAAACTGTTTTTT
CASSPTGRNEKLFF
>.|TRBV10-3|.|TRBJ2-7
TGTGCCATCGGAGCCCTCTTAGGTTGGCAGTACTTC
CAIGALLGWQYF
>.|TRBV7-9|TRBD1|TRBJ2-1
TGTGCCAGCAGCCCTACGACACAGGGGGTAGCTGAGCAGTTCTTC
CASSPTTQGVAEQFF
>few|TRBV7-2|.|TRBJ2-1
TGTGCCAGCAGCTTAGTAATTAAAGGCCCGGGGAGCTCCTACAATGAGCAGTTCTTC
CASSLVIKGPGSSYNEQFF
>.|TRBV19|.|TRBJ1-2
TGTGCCAGTAAGGAGGGTTACCCTAACTATGGCTACACCTTC
CASKEGYPNYGYTF
>once|TRBV5-6|TRBD2|TRBJ2-1
TGTGCCAGCAGGTTTTTACTAGCGGGAGGTAGGAACAATGAGCAGTTCTTC
CASRFLLAGGRNNEQFF
>.|TRBV20-1|.|TRBJ1-5
TGCAGTGCTACGGACAGCTTGGGCAATCAGCCCCAGCATTTT
CSATDSLGNQPQHF
>few|TRBV20-1|TRBD2|TRBJ2-1
TGCAGTGCTAGACTAGGCGGGAGGTCCTACAATGAGCAGTTCTTC
CSARLGGRSYNEQFF
>.|TRBV20-1|.|TRBJ1-4
TGCAGTGCTAGAGATGTAGGAAAACTGTTTTTT
CSARDVGKLFF
>.|TRBV7-2|.|TRBJ1-5
TGTGCCAGCAGCTGGGGCGTAACAGGGACCCAGCCCCAGCATTTT
CASSWGVTGTQPQHF
>few|TRBV7-2|TRBD1|TRBJ1-1
TGTGCCAGCAGCGTATACTCCGGGACAGGTTTTCGGACTGAAGCTTTCTTT
CASSVYSGTGFRTEAFF
>many|TRBV28|TRBD1|TRBJ1-2
TGTGCCAGCCTTGGCACAGGGGCGGTAAATGGCTACACCTTC
CASLGTGAVNGYTF
>many|TRBV7-8|.|TRBJ1-6
TGTGCCAGCAGCTTCCTGACGGGCGGCTCACCCCTCCACTTT
CASSFLTGGSPLHF
>.|TRBV19|TRBD2|TRBJ2-1
TGTGCCAGTAGCCCTGGTGTGGGCGGGAGGGCCGGGTATGAGCAGTTCTTC
CASSPGVGGRAGYEQFF
>few|TRBV4-3|TRBD2|TRBJ2-1
TGCGCCAGCAGCCAACAGCGGGACTCCTACAATGAGCAGTTCTTC
CASSQQRDSYNEQFF
>many|TRBV7-7|.|TRBJ2-2
TGTGCCAGCAGCTTAGCGGGGGACACCGGGGAGCTGTTTTTT
CASSLAGDTGELFF
>many|TRBV7-2|.|TRBJ2-6
TGTGCCAGCAGCCGAGACAGTGACTCTGGGGCCAACGTCCTGACTTTC
CASSRDSDSGANVLTF
>many|TRBV7-2|.|TRBJ2-7
TGTGCCAGCAGCTTAGAATTTTACGAGCAGTACTTC
CASSLEFYEQYF
>few|TRBV7-8|.|TRBJ2-3
TGTGCCAGCAGCTTTCGGCGGGATTACACAGATACGCAGTATTTT
CASSFRRDYTDTQYF
>few|TRBV5-4|.|TRBJ2-5
TGTGCCACATCACGTGGTGAGAGTCAAGAGACCCAGTACTTC
CATSRGESQETQYF
>.|TRBV11-3|.|TRBJ2-7
TGTGCCAGCAGCTTAGTCCGATTTGTTGTGGACCCTCAGGCGCCCTACGAGCAGTACTTC
CASSLVRFVVDPQAPYEQYF
>few|TRBV5-6|.|TRBJ1-5
TGTGCCAGCAGCTTAAAGGAGGGAAGAAGCAATCAGCCCCAGCATTTT
CASSLKEGRSNQPQHF
>.|TRBV15|.|TRBJ2-7
TGTGCCACCAGCAGCCCGGGACTGGGAGTCTACGAGCAGTACTTC
CATSSPGLGVYEQYF
>few|TRBV27|TRBD2|TRBJ2-1
TGTGCCAGCAGTCACGGGACTAGCGCCAGAGGCAGCTCCTACAATGAGCAGTTCTTC
CASSHGTSARGSSYNEQFF
>few|TRBV4-1|.|TRBJ1-1
TGCGCCAGCAGCCAAGCGGCGTGGGAGACTGAAGCTTTCTTT
CASSQAAWETEAFF
>.|TRBV7-2|.|TRBJ2-1
TGTGCCAGCAGCTTAGACAGGGTAGGTGAGCAGTTCTTC
CASSLDRVGEQFF